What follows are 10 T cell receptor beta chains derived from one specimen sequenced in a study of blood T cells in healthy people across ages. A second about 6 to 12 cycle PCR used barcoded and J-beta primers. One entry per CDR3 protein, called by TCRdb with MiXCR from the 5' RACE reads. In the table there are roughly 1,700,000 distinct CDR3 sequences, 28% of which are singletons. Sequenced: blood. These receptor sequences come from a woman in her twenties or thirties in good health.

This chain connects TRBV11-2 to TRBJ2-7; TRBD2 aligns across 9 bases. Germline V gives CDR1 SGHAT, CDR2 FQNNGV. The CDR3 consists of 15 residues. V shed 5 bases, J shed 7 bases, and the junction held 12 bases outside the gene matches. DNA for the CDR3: TGTGCCAGCAGCCTGGGACTAGCCAACACGAGGGAGCAGTACTTC. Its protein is CASSLGLANTREQYF. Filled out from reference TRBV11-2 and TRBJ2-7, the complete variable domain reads EAGVAQSPRYKIIEKRQSVAFWCNPISGHATLYWYQQILGQGPKLLIQFQNNGVVDDSQLPKDRFSAERLKGVDSTLKIQPAKLEDSAVYLCASSLGLANTREQYFGPGTRLTVT.

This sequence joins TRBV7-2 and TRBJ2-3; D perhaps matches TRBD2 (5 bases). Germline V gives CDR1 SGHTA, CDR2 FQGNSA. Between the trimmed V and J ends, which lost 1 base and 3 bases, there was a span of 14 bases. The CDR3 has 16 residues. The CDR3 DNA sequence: TGTGCCAGCAGCTTAGTACCAGTCGAGGGAACAGATACGCAGTATTTT. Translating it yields CASSLVPVEGTDTQYF.

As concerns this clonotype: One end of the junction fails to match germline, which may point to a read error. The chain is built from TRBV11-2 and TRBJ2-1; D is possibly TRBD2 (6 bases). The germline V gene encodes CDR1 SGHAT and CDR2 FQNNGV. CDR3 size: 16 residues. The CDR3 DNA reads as TGTGCCGGCAGCTTCCCACGGAGGGGCTCCTACAATGAGCAGTTCTTC. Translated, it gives CAGSFPRRGSYNEQFF.

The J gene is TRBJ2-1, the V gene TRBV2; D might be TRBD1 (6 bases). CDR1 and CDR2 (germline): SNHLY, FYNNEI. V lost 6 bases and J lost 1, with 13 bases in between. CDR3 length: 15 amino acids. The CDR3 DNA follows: TGTGCCAGCAGACCACAGGGCGGGTCCTACAATGAGCAGTTCTTC. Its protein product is CASRPQGGSYNEQFF.

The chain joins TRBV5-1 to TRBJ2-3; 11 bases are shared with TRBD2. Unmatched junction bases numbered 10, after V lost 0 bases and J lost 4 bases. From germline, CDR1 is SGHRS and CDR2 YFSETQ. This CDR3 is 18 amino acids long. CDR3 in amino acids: CASSLGTSGPPGSDTQYF. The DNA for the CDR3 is TGCGCCAGCAGCTTGGGGACTAGCGGGCCCCCTGGGTCAGATACGCAGTATTTT.

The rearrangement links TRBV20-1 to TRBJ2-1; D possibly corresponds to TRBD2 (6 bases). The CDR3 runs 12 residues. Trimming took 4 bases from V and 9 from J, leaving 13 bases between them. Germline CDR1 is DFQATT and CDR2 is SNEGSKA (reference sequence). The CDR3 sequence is CSANAGRGEQFF. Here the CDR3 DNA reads TGCAGTGCTAATGCGGGACGGGGTGAGCAGTTCTTC.

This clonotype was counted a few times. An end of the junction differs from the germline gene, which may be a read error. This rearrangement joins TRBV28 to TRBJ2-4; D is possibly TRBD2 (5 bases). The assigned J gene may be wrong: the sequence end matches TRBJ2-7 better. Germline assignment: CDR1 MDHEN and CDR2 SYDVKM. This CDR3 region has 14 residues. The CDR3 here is CVSTPGAGYYEQYF. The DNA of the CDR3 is TGTGTCAGCACCCCAGGTGCGGGTTACTACGAGCAGTACTTC.

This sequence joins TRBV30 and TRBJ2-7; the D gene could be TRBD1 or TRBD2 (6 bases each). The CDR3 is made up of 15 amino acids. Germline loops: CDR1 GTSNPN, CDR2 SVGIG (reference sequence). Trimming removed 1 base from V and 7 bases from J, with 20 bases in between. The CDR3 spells CAWSGRGKGYNEQYF. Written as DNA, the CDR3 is TGTGCCTGGAGTGGGAGGGGGAAGGGTTACAATGAGCAGTACTTC.

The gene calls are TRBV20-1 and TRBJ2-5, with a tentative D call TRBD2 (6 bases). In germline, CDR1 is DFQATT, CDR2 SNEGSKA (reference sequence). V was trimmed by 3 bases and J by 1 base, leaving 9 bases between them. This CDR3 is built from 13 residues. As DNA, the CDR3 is TGCAGTGCTAGCCTAGCGATCCAAGAGACCCAGTACTTC. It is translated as CSASLAIQETQYF.

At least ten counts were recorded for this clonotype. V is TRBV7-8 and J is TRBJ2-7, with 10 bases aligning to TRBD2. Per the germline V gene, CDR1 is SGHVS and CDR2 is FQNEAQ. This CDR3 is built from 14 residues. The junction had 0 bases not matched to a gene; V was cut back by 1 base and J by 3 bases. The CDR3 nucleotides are TGTGCCAGCAGCTTAGTAGCGGGAGGCTACGAGCAGTACTTC. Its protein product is CASSLVAGGYEQYF. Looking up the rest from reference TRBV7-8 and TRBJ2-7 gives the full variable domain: GAGVSQSPRYKVAKRGQDVALRCDPISGHVSLFWYQQALGQGPEFLTYFQNEAQLDKSGLPSDRFFAERPEGSVSTLKIQRTQQEDSAVYLCASSLVAGGYEQYFGPGTRLTVT.